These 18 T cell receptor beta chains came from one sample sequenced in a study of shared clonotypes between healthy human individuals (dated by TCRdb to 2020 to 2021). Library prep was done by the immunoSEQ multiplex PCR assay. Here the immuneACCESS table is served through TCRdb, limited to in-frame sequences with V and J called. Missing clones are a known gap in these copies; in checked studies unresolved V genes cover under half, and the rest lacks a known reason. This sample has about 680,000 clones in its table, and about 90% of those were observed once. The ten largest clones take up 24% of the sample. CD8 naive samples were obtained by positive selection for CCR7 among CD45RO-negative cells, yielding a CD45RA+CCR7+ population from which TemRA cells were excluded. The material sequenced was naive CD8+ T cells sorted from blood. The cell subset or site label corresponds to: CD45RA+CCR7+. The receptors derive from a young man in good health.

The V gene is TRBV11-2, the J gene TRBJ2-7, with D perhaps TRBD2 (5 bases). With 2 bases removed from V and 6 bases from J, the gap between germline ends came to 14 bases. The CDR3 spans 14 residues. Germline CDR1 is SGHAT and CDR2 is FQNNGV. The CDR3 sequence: CASSLTLAMGEQYF. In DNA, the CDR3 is TGTGCCAGCAGCTTAACGCTAGCAATGGGCGAGCAGTACTTC.

The CDR3 spells CASSLGVSGSFYEQYF. The CDR3 DNA sequence: TGTGCCAGCAGCTTGGGGGTTAGCGGGAGTTTCTACGAGCAGTACTTC. The chain combines TRBV5-4 with TRBJ2-7, with 9 positions matching TRBD2. Germline CDR1 and CDR2: SGHNT and YYREEE (reference sequence). The CDR3 loop spans 16 amino acids. The V gene end was trimmed by 0 bases and the J gene end by 3 bases; junction bases not matched to a gene: 7.

CDR3 DNA: TGTGCCAGCAGCATAGGACTAGCGGGAGCCTACGAGCAGTACTTC. Translation: CASSIGLAGAYEQYF. This chain uses TRBV7-2 with TRBJ2-7; TRBD2 aligns across 13 bases. Germline lookup yields CDR1 SGHTA and CDR2 FQGNSA. Trimming took 5 bases from V and 2 from J; bases not matched to a gene: 3. This CDR3 is 15 amino acids long. Supplemented by reference TRBV7-2 and TRBJ2-7, the full variable domain reads GAGVSQSPSNKVTEKGKDVELRCDPISGHTALYWYRQSLGQGLEFLIYFQGNSAPDKSGLPSDRFSAERTGGSVSTLTIQRTQQEDSAVYLCASSIGLAGAYEQYFGPGTRLTVT.

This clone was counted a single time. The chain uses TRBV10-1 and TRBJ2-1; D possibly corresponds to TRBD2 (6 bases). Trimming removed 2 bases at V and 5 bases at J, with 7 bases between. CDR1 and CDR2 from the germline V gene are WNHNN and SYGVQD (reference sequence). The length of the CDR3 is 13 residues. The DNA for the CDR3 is TGCGCCAGCAGTGAGCGGGGGAACAATGAGCAGTTCTTC. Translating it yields CASSERGNNEQFF.

CDR3 loop: CASSLSWGAYEQYF. Here the CDR3 DNA reads TGTGCCAGCAGTTTATCTTGGGGGGCCTACGAGCAGTACTTC. This chain uses TRBV27 with TRBJ2-7, with D tentatively TRBD2 (6 bases). Germline V gene lookup returns CDR1 MNHEY and CDR2 SMNVEV (reference sequence). The CDR3 spans 14 residues. Trimming left V 0 bases short and J 2 bases short, with 8 bases between.

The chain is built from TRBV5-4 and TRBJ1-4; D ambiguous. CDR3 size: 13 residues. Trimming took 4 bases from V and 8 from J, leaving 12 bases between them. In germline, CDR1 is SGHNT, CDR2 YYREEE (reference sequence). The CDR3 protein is CASSPSGEEKLFF. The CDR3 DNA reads TGTGCCAGCAGCCCTAGCGGGGAGGAAAAACTGTTTTTT.

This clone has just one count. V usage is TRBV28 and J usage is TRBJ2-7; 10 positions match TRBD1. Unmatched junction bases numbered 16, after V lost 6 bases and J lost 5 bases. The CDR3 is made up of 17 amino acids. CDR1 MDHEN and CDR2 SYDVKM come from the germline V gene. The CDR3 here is CASSLGTGEEILDEQYF. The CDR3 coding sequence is TGTGCCAGCAGCTTAGGGACAGGGGAAGAGATTTTAGACGAGCAGTACTTC.

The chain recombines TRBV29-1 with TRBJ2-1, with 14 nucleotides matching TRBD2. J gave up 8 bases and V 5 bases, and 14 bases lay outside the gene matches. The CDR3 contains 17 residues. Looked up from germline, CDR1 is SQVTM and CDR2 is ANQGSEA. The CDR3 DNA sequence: TGCAGCGTTCGTCCCCTGGGACTAGCGGGAGAGGGGGATGAGCAGTTCTTC. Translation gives CSVRPLGLAGEGDEQFF.

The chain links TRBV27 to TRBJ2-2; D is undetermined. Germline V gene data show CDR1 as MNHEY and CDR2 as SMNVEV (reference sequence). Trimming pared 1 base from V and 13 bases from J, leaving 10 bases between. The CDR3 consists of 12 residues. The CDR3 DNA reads TGTGCCAGCAGTTTATTAGCCGGTGTGCTGTTTTTT. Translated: CASSLLAGVLFF.

The CDR3 coding sequence is TGTGCCAGCAGTGAAGAGCGTTATAAGACAGGGAGAACCTTC. This sequence encodes CASSEERYKTGRTF. The chain employs TRBV6-1 and TRBJ1-2; 7 bases match TRBD1. CDR1 and CDR2 from the germline V gene are MNHNS and SASEGT. The CDR3 length is 14 residues. Trimming took 1 base from V and 14 from J; bases not matched to a gene: 13.

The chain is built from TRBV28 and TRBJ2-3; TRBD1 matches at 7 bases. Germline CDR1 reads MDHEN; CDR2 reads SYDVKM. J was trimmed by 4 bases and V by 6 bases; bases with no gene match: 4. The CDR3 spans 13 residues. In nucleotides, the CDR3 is TGTGCCAGCAGGACAGGGACCGCAGATACGCAGTATTTT. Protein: CASRTGTADTQYF.

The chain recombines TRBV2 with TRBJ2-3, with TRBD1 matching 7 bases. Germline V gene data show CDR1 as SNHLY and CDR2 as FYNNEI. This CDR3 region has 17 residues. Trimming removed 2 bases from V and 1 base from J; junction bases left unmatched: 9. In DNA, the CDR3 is TGTGCCAGCAGTGAAAGGGTAGGGGGCGACGGCACAGATACGCAGTATTTT. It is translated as CASSERVGGDGTDTQYF.

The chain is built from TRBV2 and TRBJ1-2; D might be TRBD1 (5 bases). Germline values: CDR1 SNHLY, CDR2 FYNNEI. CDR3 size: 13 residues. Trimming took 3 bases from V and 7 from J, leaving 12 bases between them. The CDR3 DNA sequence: TGTGCCAGCAGTGAGGAGGGGTTCGGTGGCTACACCTTC. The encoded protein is CASSEEGFGGYTF.

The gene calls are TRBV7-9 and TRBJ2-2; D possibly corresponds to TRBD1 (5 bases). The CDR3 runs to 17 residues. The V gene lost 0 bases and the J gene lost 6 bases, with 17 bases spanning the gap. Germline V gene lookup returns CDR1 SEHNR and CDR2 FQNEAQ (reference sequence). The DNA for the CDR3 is TGTGCCAGCAGCTTAGCCCTAGGGCAGGGCGATTCCGGGGAGCTGTTTTTT. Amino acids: CASSLALGQGDSGELFF.

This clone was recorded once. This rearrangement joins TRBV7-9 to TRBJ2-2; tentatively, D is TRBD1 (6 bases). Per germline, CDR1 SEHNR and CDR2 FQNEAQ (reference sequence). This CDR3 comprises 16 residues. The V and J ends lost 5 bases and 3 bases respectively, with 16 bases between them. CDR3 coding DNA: TGTGCCAGCAGCCCGACCCCAGGGGTTGACACCGGGGAGCTGTTTTTT. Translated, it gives CASSPTPGVDTGELFF. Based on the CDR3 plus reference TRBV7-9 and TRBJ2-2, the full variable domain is DTGVSQNPRHKITKRGQNVTFRCDPISEHNRLYWYRQTLGQGPEFLTYFQNEAQLEKSRLLSDRFSAERPKGSFSTLEIQRTEQGDSAMYLCASSPTPGVDTGELFFGEGSRLTVL.

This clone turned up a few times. The CDR3 loop reads CAWSRGQGNHEQYF. The CDR3 DNA sequence: TGTGCCTGGAGCAGAGGGCAGGGGAACCACGAGCAGTACTTC. V usage is TRBV30 and J usage is TRBJ2-7, with D possibly being TRBD1 (6 bases). The CDR3 extends over 14 amino acids. Trimming cost V 3 bases and J 5 bases, with 17 bases left between them. The germline gives CDR1 GTSNPN, CDR2 SVGIG (reference sequence).

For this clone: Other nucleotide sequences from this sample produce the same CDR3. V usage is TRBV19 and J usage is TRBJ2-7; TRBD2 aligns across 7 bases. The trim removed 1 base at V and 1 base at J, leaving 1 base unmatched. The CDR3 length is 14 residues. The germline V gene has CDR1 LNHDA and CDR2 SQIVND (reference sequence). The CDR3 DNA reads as TGTGCCAGTAGTATAGCGGGAGGTTCCTACGAGCAGTACTTC. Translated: CASSIAGGSYEQYF.

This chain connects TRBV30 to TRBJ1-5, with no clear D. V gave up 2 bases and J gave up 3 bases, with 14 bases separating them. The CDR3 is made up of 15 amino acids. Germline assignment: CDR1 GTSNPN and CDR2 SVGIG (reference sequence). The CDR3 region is CAWSSGPEDNQPQHF. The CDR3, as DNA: TGTGCCTGGAGTAGCGGGCCTGAGGACAATCAGCCCCAGCATTTT.